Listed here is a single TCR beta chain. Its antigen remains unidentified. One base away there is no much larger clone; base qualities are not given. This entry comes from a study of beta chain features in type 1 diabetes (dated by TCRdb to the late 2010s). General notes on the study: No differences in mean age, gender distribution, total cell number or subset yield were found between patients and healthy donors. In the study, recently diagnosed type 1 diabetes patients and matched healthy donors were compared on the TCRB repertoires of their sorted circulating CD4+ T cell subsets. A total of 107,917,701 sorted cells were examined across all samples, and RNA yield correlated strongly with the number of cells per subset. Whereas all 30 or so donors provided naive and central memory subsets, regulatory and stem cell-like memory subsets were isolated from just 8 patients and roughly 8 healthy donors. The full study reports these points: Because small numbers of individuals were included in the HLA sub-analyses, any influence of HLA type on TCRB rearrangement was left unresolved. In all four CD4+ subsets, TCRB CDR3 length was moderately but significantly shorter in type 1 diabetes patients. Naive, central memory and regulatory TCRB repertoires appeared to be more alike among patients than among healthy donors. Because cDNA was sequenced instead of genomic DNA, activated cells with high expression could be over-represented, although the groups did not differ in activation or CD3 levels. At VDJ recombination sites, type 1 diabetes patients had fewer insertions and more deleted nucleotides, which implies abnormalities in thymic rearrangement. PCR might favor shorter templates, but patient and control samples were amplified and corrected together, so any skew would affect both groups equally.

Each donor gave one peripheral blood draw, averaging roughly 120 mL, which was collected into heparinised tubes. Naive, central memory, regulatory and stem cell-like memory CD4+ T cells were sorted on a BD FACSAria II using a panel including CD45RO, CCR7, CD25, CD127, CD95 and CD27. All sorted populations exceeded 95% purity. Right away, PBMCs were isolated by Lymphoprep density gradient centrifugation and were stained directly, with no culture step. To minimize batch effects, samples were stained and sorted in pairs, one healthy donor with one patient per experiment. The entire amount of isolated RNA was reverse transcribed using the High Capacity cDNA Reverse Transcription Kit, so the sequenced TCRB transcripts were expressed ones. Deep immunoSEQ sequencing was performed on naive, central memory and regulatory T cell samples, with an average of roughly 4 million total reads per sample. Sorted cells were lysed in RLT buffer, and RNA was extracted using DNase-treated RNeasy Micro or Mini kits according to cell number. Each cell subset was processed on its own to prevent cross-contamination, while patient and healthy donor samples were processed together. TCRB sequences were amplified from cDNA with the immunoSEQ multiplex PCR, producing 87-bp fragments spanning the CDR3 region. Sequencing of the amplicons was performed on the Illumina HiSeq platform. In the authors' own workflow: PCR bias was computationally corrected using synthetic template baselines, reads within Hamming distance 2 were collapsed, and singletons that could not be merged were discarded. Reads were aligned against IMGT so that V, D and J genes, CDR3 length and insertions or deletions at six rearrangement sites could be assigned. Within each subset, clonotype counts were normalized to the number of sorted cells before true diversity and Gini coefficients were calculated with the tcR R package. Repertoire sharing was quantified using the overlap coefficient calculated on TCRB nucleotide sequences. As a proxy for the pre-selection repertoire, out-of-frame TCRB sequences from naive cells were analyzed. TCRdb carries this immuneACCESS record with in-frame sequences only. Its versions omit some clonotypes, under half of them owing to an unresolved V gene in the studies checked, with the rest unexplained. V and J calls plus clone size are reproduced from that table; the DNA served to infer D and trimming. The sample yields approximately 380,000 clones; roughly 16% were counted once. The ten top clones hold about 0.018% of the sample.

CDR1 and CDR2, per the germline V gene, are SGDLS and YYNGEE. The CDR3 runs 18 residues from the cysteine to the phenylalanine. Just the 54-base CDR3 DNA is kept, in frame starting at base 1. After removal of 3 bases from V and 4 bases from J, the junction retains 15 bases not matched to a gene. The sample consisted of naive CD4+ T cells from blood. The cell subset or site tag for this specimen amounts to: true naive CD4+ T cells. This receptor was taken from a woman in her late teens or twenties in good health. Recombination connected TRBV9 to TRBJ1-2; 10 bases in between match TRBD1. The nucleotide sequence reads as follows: TGTGCCAGCAGCGGCTCCCAACCTCGGACAGGGGGTAGCTATGGCTACACCTTC. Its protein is CASSGSQPRTGGSYGYTF.